These 9 T cell receptor beta chains share one sample of origin, sequenced in a study of T cell changes during pregnancy in multiple sclerosis. Measured with immunoSEQ multiplex PCR; TCRdb has only the in-frame clones, and not every one. Seen here are around 43,000 clones, around 95% observed once, and the top ten hold more than 3%. This specimen consisted of CD8+ T cells from peripheral blood mononuclear cells, obtained after pregnancy. These receptors all come from a female donor with multiple sclerosis, enrolled in a pregnancy study.

The rearrangement uses TRBV11-3 and TRBJ2-1, with D unclear. The CDR3 totals 17 residues. Germline V gene lookup returns CDR1 SGHNT and CDR2 YENEEA. The germline V and J ends were trimmed by 1 base and 6 bases, with 19 bases remaining between them. The CDR3 nucleotides read TGTGCCAGCAGCTTAGCGACACCATCAGGTCTTACCAATGAGCAGTTCTTC. It codes for CASSLATPSGLTNEQFF.

The rearrangement links TRBV4-1 to TRBJ1-5, with D possibly TRBD1 on 5 matching bases. The CDR3 totals 15 residues. Germline-derived CDR1 and CDR2 are MGHRA and YSYEKL. V dropped 4 bases and J dropped 6 bases, with 16 bases sitting between them. CDR3 in amino acids: CASSPRAQGFQPQHF. DNA of the CDR3: TGCGCCAGCAGCCCCCGGGCCCAGGGTTTTCAGCCCCAGCATTTT.

CDR3 region: CSVPYREGNEQYF. In nucleotides, the CDR3 is TGCAGCGTCCCCTACCGGGAGGGCAACGAGCAGTACTTC. The chain uses TRBV29-1 and TRBJ2-7, with 8 nucleotides matching TRBD2. This CDR3 has 13 amino acids. The germline gives CDR1 SQVTM, CDR2 ANQGSEA. V shed 6 bases, J shed 5 bases, and the junction held 9 bases outside the gene matches.

This chain connects TRBV5-1 to TRBJ2-3; D not certain. The germline V gene encodes CDR1 SGHRS and CDR2 YFSETQ. Trimming cost V 4 bases and J 0 bases, with 12 bases left between them. The CDR3 totals 15 residues. The CDR3 loop is CASSAGVSSTDTQYF. DNA of the CDR3: TGCGCCAGCAGCGCCGGAGTAAGTAGCACAGATACGCAGTATTTT.

The chain combines TRBV19 with TRBJ1-1; tentative D call: TRBD1 (6 bases). CDR1 is LNHDA and CDR2 is SQIVND in the germline V gene (reference sequence). CDR3 size: 15 residues. V lost 8 bases to trimming and J lost 7 bases, with 23 bases between them. The CDR3 DNA reads TGTGCCAGTTTTCCGGGACACAACCTTCTGAATGAAGCTTTCTTT. Translating it yields CASFPGHNLLNEAFF. Full variable domain (missing parts from reference TRBV19 and TRBJ1-1): DGGITQSPKYLFRKEGQNVTLSCEQNLNHDAMYWYRQDPGQGLRLIYYSQIVNDFQKGDIAEGYSVSREKKESFPLTVTSAQKNPTAFYLCASFPGHNLLNEAFFGQGTRLTVV.

The chain is built from TRBV6-1 and TRBJ1-5; 7 nucleotides agree with TRBD1. The CDR3 runs 15 residues. The germline CDR1 and CDR2 sequences are MNHNS and SASEGT. J lost 7 bases, V lost 2 bases, and 8 bases had no gene match. In nucleotides, the CDR3 is TGTGCCAGCAGTGAACGGACAGGAGGTGGGCAGCCCCAGCATTTT. Amino acids: CASSERTGGGQPQHF.

The chain combines TRBV5-1 with TRBJ2-7; tentatively, D is TRBD1 (5 bases). V shed 0 bases and J shed 4 bases, with 14 bases lying between them. Germline V gene sequence: CDR1 SGHRS, CDR2 YFSETQ. The CDR3 covers 15 residues. CDR3 loop: CASSLEAGLLYEQYF. The CDR3 DNA reads as TGCGCCAGCAGCTTGGAGGCAGGGCTGTTGTACGAGCAGTACTTC.

This clone has just one count. The chain is built from TRBV27 and TRBJ1-1, with D hard to call. The CDR3 has 15 residues. Germline V gene data show CDR1 as MNHEY and CDR2 as SMNVEV (reference sequence). V was pared by 4 bases and J by 3 bases, with 15 bases between. DNA for the CDR3: TGTGCCAGCAGTTCCCTCACAGCCCTTGACACTGAAGCTTTCTTT. Its protein is CASSSLTALDTEAFF.

The V call is TRBV11-2, the J call TRBJ2-1; D may be TRBD2 (6 bases). The V and J ends lost 3 bases and 8 bases respectively, with 17 bases between them. Germline lookup yields CDR1 SGHAT and CDR2 FQNNGV. The CDR3 length is 15 residues. The CDR3 nucleotides are TGTGCCAGCAGCTTTAGACTAGACGGGTTGGATGAGCAGTTCTTC. The encoded protein is CASSFRLDGLDEQFF. The full variable domain, completed using reference TRBV11-2 and TRBJ2-1, is EAGVAQSPRYKIIEKRQSVAFWCNPISGHATLYWYQQILGQGPKLLIQFQNNGVVDDSQLPKDRFSAERLKGVDSTLKIQPAKLEDSAVYLCASSFRLDGLDEQFFGPGTRLTVL.